This T cell receptor (beta chain) was captured by sequencing in a study of T cells after yellow fever vaccination. TCRdb re-analysed the 5' RACE reads in MiXCR, keeping a single row per CDR3 protein. The sample has some 300,000 distinct CDR3 sequences, 8.7% seen once; the top ten hold about 3%. V was cut by 7 bases and J by 9 bases, with 27 bases left in between. The germline gives CDR1 SGHTA, CDR2 FQGNSA. The CDR3 is 16 amino acids. This receptor was identified in a man between 18 and 29 years old who received the YFV17D yellow fever vaccine. J is TRBJ2-5 and V is TRBV7-2; either TRBD1 or TRBD2 may supply D (5 bases each). Sequenced material: CD4+ T cells sorted from PBMCs, taken 5 days after the yellow fever booster vaccination. DNA of the CDR3: TGTGCCAGCACACAAAGAATATTAGGGGCTAGAGGGGCCCAGTACTTC. This translates into CASTQRILGARGAQYF.